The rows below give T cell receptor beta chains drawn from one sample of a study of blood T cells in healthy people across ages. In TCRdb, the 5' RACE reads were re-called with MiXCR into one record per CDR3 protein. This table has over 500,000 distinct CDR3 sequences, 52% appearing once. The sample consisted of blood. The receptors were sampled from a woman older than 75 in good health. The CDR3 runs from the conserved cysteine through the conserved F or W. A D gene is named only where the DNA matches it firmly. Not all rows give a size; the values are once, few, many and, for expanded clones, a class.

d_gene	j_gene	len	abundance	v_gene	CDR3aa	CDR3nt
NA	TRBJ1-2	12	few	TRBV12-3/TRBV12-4	CAITAGGYGYTF	TGTGCGATCACGGCAGGAGGCTATGGCTACACCTTC
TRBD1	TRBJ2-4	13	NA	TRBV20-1	CSALQGAQNIQYF	TGCAGTGCTCTACAGGGGGCCCAAAACATTCAGTACTTC
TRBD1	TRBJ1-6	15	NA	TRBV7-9	CASSSRQGGNSPLHF	TGTGCCAGCAGCTCGAGACAGGGTGGTAATTCACCCCTCCACTTT
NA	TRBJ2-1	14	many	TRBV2	CASSILSSYNEQFF	TGTGCCAGCAGTATACTGAGCTCCTACAATGAGCAGTTCTTC
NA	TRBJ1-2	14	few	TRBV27	CASSLSSRNYGYTF	TGTGCCAGCAGTTTATCGTCGCGAAACTATGGCTACACCTTC
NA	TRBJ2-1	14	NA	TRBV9	CASSSGYSYNEQFF	TGTGCCAGCAGTTCGGGGTACTCCTACAATGAGCAGTTCTTC
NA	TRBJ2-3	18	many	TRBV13	CASSLPSHSASSTDTQYF	TGTGCCAGCAGCTTACCGTCACACAGTGCCTCTAGCACAGATACGCAGTATTTT
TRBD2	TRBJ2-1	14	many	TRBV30	CALSYSGTSDEQFF	TGTGCCTTATCGTATTCTGGGACTAGCGATGAGCAGTTCTTC
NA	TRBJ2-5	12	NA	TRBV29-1	CSVTGIQETQYF	TGCAGCGTTACAGGGATCCAAGAGACCCAGTACTTC
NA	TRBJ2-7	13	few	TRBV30	CAWSVNQGYEQYF	TGTGCCTGGAGTGTGAACCAGGGGTACGAGCAGTACTTC
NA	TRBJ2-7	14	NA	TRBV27	CASAWTGASYGQYF	TGTGCCAGCGCGTGGACCGGGGCCTCCTACGGGCAGTACTTC
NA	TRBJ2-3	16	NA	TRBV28	CASSPAKRGSTDTQYF	TGTGCCAGCAGTCCCGCAAAGAGGGGGAGCACAGATACGCAGTATTTT
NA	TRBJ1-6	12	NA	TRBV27	CASSSPRGPLHF	TGTGCCAGCAGCAGCCCTCGCGGACCCCTCCACTTT
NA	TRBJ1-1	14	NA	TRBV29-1	CSVAKGLGGTEAFF	TGCAGCGTGGCCAAGGGCTTAGGGGGCACTGAAGCTTTCTTT
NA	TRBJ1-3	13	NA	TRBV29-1	CSVESGTGNTIYF	TGCAGCGTTGAATCGGGGACTGGAAACACCATATATTTT
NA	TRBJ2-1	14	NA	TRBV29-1	CSVEPGLRRDEQFF	TGCAGCGTTGAACCGGGGCTCCGAAGGGATGAGCAGTTCTTC
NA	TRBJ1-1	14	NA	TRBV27	CASSSLAERTEAFF	TGTGCCAGCAGTTCCCTGGCGGAACGAACTGAAGCTTTCTTT
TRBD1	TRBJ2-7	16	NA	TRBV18	CASSPSPGTASYEQYF	TGTGCCAGCTCACCATCCCCCGGGACAGCCTCCTACGAGCAGTACTTC
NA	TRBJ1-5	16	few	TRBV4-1	CASSQETNIRNQPQHF	TGCGCCAGCAGCCAAGAGACAAATATAAGGAATCAGCCCCAGCATTTT
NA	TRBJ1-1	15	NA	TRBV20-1	CSARDPGGPNTEAFF	TGCAGTGCTAGAGATCCGGGGGGCCCGAACACTGAAGCTTTCTTT
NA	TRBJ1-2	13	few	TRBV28	CASSVQSHYGYTF	TGTGCCAGCAGTGTGCAGTCCCACTATGGCTACACCTTC
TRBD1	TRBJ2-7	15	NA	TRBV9	CASSVEGTGAYEQYF	TGTGCCAGCAGCGTAGAGGGGACAGGAGCCTACGAGCAGTACTTC
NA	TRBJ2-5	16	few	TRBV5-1	CASSLSGTLPYNEQYF	TGCGCCAGCAGCTTGTCCGGGACACTTCCCTACAATGAGCAGTACTTC
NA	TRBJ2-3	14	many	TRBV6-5	CASNQHFTADTQYF	TGTGCCAGCAATCAACATTTTACGGCAGATACGCAGTATTTT
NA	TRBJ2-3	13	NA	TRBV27	CASSLGLRDTQYF	TGTGCCAGCAGTTTGGGCCTCAGGGATACGCAGTATTTT
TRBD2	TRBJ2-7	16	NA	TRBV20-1	CSASTGLAGTYNEQYF	TGCAGTGCCTCCACAGGACTAGCGGGGACCTACAATGAGCAGTACTTC
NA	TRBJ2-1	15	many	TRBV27	CASSSPRLGDNEQFF	TGTGCCAGCAGTTCGCCCAGGCTCGGGGACAATGAGCAGTTCTTC
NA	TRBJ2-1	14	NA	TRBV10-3	CATLTGGNSYKQFF	TGTGCCACACTCACAGGAGGCAACTCCTACAAGCAGTTCTTC
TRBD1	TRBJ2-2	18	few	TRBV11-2	CASSRGQGRLLNTGELFF	TGTGCCAGCAGCCGTGGACAGGGGCGACTTCTTAACACCGGGGAGCTGTTTTTT
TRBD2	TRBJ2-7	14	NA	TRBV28	CASIGLAGGYEQYF	TGTGCCAGCATCGGACTAGCGGGAGGCTACGAGCAGTACTTC
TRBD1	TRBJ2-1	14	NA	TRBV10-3	CAISAGQGLNEQFF	TGTGCCATCAGTGCGGGACAGGGGCTCAATGAGCAGTTCTTC
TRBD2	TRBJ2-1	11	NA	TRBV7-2	CASKREGEQFF	TGTGCCAGCAAGCGGGAGGGTGAGCAGTTCTTC
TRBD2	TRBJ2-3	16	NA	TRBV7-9	CASSSLGAGNTDTQYF	TGTGCCAGCAGCTCCCTCGGAGCGGGGAACACAGATACGCAGTATTTT
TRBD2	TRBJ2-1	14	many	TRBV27	CASSRRLAGGEQFF	TGTGCCAGCAGTAGAAGACTAGCGGGAGGTGAGCAGTTCTTC
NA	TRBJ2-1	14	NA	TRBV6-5	CASRTNGFRDEQFF	TGTGCCAGCAGAACTAATGGCTTCAGGGATGAGCAGTTCTTC
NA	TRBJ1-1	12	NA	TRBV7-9	CASSHTGTEAFF	TGTGCCAGCAGTCACACCGGGACTGAAGCTTTCTTT
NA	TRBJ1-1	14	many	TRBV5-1	CASSLAAGFTEAFF	TGCGCCAGCAGCTTGGCCGCGGGATTCACTGAAGCTTTCTTT
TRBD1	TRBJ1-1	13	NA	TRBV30	CASGQAGSTEAFF	TGTGCCTCCGGACAGGCGGGTAGCACTGAAGCTTTCTTT
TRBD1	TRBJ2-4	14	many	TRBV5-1	CASSTGTGANIQYF	TGCGCCAGCAGCACCGGGACAGGGGCAAACATTCAGTACTTC
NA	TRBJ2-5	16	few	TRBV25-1	CASSEGRTASGETQYF	TGTGCCAGCAGTGAAGGAAGAACGGCCTCCGGGGAGACCCAGTACTTC
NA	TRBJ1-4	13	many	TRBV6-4	CASARGANEKLFF	TGTGCCAGCGCAAGAGGAGCTAATGAAAAACTGTTTTTT
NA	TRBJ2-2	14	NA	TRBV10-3	CTISLQENTGELFF	TGTACCATCAGTTTACAGGAGAACACCGGGGAGCTGTTTTTT
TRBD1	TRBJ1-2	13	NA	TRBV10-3	CAGGQGAYYGYTF	TGTGCCGGGGGTCAGGGGGCTTACTATGGCTACACCTTC
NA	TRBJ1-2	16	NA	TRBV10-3	CAISEEGSTSNYGYTF	TGTGCCATCAGCGAGGAGGGCAGTACCTCTAACTATGGCTACACCTTC
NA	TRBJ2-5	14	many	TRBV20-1	CSARDIGSTGTQYF	TGCAGTGCTAGAGATATCGGGTCCACCGGGACCCAGTACTTC
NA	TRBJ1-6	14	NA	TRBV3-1	CASSQATGNSPLHF	TGTGCCAGCAGCCAAGCAACAGGGAATTCACCCCTCCACTTT
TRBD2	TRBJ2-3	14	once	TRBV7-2	CASRLAGDVDTQYF	TGTGCCAGCAGACTAGCGGGAGACGTAGATACGCAGTATTTT
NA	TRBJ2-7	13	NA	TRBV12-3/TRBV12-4	CASRLEGANEQYF	TGTGCCAGCCGACTAGAGGGGGCGAACGAGCAGTACTTC
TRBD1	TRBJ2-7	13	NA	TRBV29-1	CSADRVPYNEQYF	TGCAGCGCCGACAGGGTCCCCTACAATGAGCAGTACTTC
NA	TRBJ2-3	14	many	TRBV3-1	CASSQTTGGDTQYF	TGTGCCAGCAGCCAGACGACAGGTGGGGATACGCAGTATTTT
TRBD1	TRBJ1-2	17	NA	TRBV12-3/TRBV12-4	CASSPLGQGPINYGYTF	TGTGCCAGCAGTCCCCTGGGACAGGGCCCGATTAACTATGGCTACACCTTC
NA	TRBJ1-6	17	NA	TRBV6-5	CASSYGGQSSYNSPLHF	TGTGCCAGCAGTTACGGGGGCCAAAGCTCCTATAATTCACCCCTCCACTTT